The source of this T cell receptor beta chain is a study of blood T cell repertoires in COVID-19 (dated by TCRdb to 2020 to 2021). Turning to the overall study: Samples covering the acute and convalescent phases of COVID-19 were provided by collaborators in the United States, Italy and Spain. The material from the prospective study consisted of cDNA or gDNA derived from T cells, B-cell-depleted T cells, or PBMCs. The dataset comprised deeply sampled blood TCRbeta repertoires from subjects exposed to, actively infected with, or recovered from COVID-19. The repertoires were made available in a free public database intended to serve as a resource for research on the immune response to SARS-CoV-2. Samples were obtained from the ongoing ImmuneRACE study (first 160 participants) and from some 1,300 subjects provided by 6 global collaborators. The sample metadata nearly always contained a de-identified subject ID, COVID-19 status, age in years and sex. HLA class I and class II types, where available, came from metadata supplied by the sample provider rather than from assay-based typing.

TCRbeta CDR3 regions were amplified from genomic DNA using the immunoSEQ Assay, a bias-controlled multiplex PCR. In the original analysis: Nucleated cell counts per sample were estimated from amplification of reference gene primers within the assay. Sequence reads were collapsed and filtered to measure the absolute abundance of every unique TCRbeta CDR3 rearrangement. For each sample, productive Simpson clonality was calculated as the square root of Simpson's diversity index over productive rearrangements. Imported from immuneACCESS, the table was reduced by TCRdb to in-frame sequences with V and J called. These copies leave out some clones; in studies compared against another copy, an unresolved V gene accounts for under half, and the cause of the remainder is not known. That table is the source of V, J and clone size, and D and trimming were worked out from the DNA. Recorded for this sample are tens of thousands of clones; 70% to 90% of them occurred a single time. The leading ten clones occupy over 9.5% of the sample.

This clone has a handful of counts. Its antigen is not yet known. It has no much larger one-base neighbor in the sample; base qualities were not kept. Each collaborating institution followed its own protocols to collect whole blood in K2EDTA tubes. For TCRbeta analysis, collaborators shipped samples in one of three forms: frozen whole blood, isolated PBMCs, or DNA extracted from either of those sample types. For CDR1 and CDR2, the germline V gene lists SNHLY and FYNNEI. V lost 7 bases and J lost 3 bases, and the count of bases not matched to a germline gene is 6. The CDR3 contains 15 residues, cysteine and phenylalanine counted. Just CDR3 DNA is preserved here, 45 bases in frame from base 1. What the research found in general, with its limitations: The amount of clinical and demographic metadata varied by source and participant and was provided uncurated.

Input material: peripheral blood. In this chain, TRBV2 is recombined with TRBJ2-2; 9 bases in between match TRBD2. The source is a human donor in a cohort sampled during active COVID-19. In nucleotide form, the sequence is TGTGCCAGCAAGGTGCCTAGCGGGGACACCGGGGAGCTGTTTTTT. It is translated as CASKVPSGDTGELFF. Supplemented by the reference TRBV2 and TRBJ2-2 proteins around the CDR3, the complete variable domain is EPEVTQTPSHQVTQMGQEVILRCVPISNHLYFYWYRQILGQKVEFLVSFYNNEISEKSEIFDDQFSVERPDGSNFTLKIRSTKLEDSAMYFCASKVPSGDTGELFFGEGSRLTVL.